This entry features one TCR beta chain sequence. Other DNA sequences in the sample encode the same CDR3. In the original workflow: Amplification with reference gene primers provided the estimates of nucleated cell counts. TCRdb's table, derived via immunoSEQ multiplex PCR, lists solely in-frame clones and lacks some. That table supplies the V and J calls and clone size; D and trimming were determined from the DNA. The sample holds about 140,000 clones, approximately 83% seen once. The V end lost 5 bases, the J end lost 0 bases, and 7 bases lay between the germline ends. This CDR3 has 13 residues. Germline CDR1 and CDR2: SGHRS and YFSETQ. This specimen comes from a study of blood T cell repertoires in COVID-19.

The J gene is TRBJ2-3, the V gene TRBV5-1; D possibly corresponds to TRBD2 (6 bases). Material for sequencing was peripheral blood. The clonotype originates from a woman aged 55-70 years with acute or convalescent COVID-19. CDR3 nucleotide sequence: TGCGCCAGCAGTGGAGGGAGCACAGATACGCAGTATTTT. As protein: CASSGGSTDTQYF.